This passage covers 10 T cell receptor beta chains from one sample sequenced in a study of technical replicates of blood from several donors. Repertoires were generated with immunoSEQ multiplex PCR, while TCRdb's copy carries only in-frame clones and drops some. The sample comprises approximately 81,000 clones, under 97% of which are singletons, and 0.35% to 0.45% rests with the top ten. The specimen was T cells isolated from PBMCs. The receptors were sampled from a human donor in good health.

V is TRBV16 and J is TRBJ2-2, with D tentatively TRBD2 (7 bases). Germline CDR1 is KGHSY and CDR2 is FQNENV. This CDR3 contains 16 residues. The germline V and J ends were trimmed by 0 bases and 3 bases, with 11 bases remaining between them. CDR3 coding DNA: TGTGCCAGCAGCCAATCACGGGGGGCCGACACCGGGGAGCTGTTTTTT. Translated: CASSQSRGADTGELFF. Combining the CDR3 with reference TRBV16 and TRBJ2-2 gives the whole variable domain GEEVAQTPKHLVRGEGQKAKLYCAPIKGHSYVFWYQQVLKNEFKFLISFQNENVFDETGMPKERFSAKCLPNSPCSLEIQATKLEDSAVYFCASSQSRGADTGELFFGEGSRLTVL.

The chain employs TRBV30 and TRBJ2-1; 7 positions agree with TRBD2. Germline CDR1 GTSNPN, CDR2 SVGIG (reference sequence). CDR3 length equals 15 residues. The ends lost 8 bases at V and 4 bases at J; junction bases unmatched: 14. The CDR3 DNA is TGTGCCCGATCCCAATTTAGCGGGTTGTACAATGAGCAGTTCTTC. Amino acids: CARSQFSGLYNEQFF.

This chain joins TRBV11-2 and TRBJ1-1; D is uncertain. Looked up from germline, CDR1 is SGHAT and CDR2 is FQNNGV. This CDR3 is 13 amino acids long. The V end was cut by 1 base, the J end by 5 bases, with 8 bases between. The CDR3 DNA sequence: TGTGCCAGCAGCTTAGCAACAGTTACTGAAGCTTTCTTT. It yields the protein CASSLATVTEAFF. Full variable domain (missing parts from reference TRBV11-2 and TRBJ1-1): EAGVAQSPRYKIIEKRQSVAFWCNPISGHATLYWYQQILGQGPKLLIQFQNNGVVDDSQLPKDRFSAERLKGVDSTLKIQPAKLEDSAVYLCASSLATVTEAFFGQGTRLTVV.

In nucleotides, the CDR3 is TGTGCCAGCAGACGAGCGGGGGATACGCAGTATTTT. Its protein product is CASRRAGDTQYF. The chain recombines TRBV6-5 with TRBJ2-3, with 7 bases lining up with TRBD2. The V and J ends lost 6 bases and 6 bases, in that order; junction bases with no gene match: 3. The CDR3 contains 12 residues. Germline assignment: CDR1 MNHEY and CDR2 SVGAGI.

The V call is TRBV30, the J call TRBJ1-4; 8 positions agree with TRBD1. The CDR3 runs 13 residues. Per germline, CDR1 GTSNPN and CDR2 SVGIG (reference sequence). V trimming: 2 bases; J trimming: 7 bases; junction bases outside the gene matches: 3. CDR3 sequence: CAWSFDRGEKLFF. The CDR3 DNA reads TGTGCCTGGAGTTTCGACAGGGGTGAAAAACTGTTTTTT.

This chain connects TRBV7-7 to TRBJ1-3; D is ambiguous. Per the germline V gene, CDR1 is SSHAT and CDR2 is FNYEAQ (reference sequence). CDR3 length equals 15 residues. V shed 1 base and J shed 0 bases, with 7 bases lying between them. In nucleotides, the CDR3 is TGTGCCAGCAGCTTAGGGGCAGGCTCTGGAAACACCATATATTTT. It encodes CASSLGAGSGNTIYF. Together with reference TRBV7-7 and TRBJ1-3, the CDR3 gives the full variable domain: GAGVSQSPRYKVTKRGQDVTLRCDPISSHATLYWYQQALGQGPEFLTYFNYEAQPDKSGLPSDRFSAERPEGSISTLTIQRTEQRDSAMYRCASSLGAGSGNTIYFGEGSWLTVV.

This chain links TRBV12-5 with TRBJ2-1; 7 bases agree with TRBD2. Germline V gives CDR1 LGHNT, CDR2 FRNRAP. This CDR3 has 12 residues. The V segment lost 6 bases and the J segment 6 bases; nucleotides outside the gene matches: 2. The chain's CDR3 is CASGWTSNEQFF. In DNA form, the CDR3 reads TGTGCTAGTGGCTGGACTAGCAATGAGCAGTTCTTC.

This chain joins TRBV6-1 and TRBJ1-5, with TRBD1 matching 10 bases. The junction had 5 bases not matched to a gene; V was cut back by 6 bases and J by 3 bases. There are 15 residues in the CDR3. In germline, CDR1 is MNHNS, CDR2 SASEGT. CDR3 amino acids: CASRWDRGDNQPQHF. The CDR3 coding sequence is TGTGCCAGCAGATGGGACAGGGGTGACAATCAGCCCCAGCATTTT.

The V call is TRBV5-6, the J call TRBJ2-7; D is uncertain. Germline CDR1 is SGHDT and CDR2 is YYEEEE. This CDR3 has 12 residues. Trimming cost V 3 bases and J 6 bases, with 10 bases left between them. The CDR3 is CASSYFYSEQYF. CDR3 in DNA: TGTGCCAGCAGCTACTTCTACTCCGAGCAGTACTTC.

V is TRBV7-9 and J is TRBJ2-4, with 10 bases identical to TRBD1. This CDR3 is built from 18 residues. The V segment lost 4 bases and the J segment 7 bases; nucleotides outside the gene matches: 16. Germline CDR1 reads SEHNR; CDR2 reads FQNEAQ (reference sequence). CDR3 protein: CASSSDSAPGQGFNIQYF. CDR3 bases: TGTGCCAGCAGCTCGGACTCCGCACCGGGACAGGGGTTCAACATTCAGTACTTC.